The 8 T cell receptor beta chains reported below all come from one sample, sequenced in a study of T cell responses to AZD1222 COVID-19 vaccine. Only in-frame clones appear in the TCRdb table, and some are missing; sequencing was by immunoSEQ multiplex PCR. The sample lists 200,000 or so clones; 90% to 95% were seen once. The sample was peripheral blood, taken 28 days after the second AZD1222 dose. Every receptor here comes from an adult who received the AZD1222 COVID-19 vaccine.

V gene TRBV23-1 combines with J gene TRBJ1-2, with D possibly being TRBD1 (5 bases). Being an ORF, TRBV23-1 has a function that is uncertain. The CDR3 consists of 14 residues. V was trimmed by 5 bases and J by 6 bases, leaving 16 bases between them. CDR3: CASSEAGGRHGYTF. CDR3 DNA sequence: TGCGCCAGCAGTGAAGCGGGGGGTAGGCATGGCTACACCTTC.

The chain uses TRBV6-5 and TRBJ1-1, with D possibly TRBD1 on 6 matching bases. The CDR3 extends over 14 amino acids. Germline CDR1 MNHEY, CDR2 SVGAGI. With 4 bases removed from V and 5 bases from J, the gap between germline ends came to 14 bases. CDR3 amino acids: CASSSQGMRTEAFF. DNA of the CDR3: TGTGCCAGCAGTTCCCAGGGGATGAGGACTGAAGCTTTCTTT.

The gene calls are TRBV5-1 and TRBJ2-3; TRBD1 might be the D (6 bases). V was trimmed by 0 bases and J by 4 bases, leaving 12 bases between them. From germline, CDR1 is SGHRS and CDR2 YFSETQ. CDR3 length: 15 amino acids. The CDR3 spells CASSLVGRGPDTQYF. CDR3 sequence (DNA): TGCGCCAGCAGCTTGGTCGGCAGGGGCCCAGATACGCAGTATTTT.

CDR3 sequence reads: CASSSRLAGAKNTGELFF. In nucleotides, the CDR3 is TGTGCCAGCAGTTCCCGACTAGCGGGGGCGAAGAACACCGGGGAGCTGTTTTTT. This rearrangement joins TRBV28 to TRBJ2-2, with 12 positions matching TRBD2. This CDR3 has 18 amino acids. Germline V gives CDR1 MDHEN, CDR2 SYDVKM. V gave up 4 bases and J gave up 1 base; unmatched junction bases: 7. Based on the CDR3 plus reference TRBV28 and TRBJ2-2, the full variable domain is DVKVTQSSRYLVKRTGEKVFLECVQDMDHENMFWYRQDPGLGLRLIYFSYDVKMKEKGDIPEGYSVSREKKERFSLILESASTNQTSMYLCASSSRLAGAKNTGELFFGEGSRLTVL.

The J gene is TRBJ1-5, the V gene TRBV4-3; D is undetermined. Germline V gene sequence: CDR1 LGHNA, CDR2 YSLEER. CDR3 length: 19 residues. V was trimmed by 0 bases and J by 4 bases, leaving 22 bases between them. Here the CDR3 reads CASSQDVALYLGPNQPQHF. In DNA, the CDR3 is TGCGCCAGCAGCCAAGATGTGGCCCTCTATTTAGGTCCAAATCAGCCCCAGCATTTT.

V usage is TRBV19 and J usage is TRBJ1-3; no reliable D call. This CDR3 is built from 13 residues. V lost 10 bases and J lost 8, with 18 bases in between. CDR1 is LNHDA and CDR2 is SQIVND in the germline V gene (reference sequence). CDR3 residues: CATAERIRDTIYF. CDR3 bases: TGTGCCACTGCGGAGAGGATAAGGGACACCATATATTTT.

The chain uses TRBV12-3 or TRBV12-4 and TRBJ1-3, with 7 nucleotides matching TRBD1. This CDR3 comprises 13 residues. Trimming at V came to 6 bases and at J to 4 bases, leaving 3 bases not matched to a gene. The CDR3 region has the DNA TGTGCCAGCAGCCGACAGGGAGGAAACACCATATATTTT. Residues: CASSRQGGNTIYF.

The chain employs TRBV5-1 and TRBJ2-3; TRBD2 aligns across 9 bases. The CDR3 is 14 residues long. The J segment lost 6 bases and the V segment lost 5 bases, leaving 7 bases of the junction unmatched. Germline values: CDR1 SGHRS, CDR2 YFSETQ. The CDR3 DNA sequence: TGCGCCAGCAGTAACAGCGGGGGGACCGATACGCAGTATTTT. It yields the protein CASSNSGGTDTQYF.